A selection of T cell receptor beta chains follows, all from one sample in a study of T-cell memory formation after mild COVID-19. Using its own MiXCR run on the 5' RACE reads, TCRdb lists one record per CDR3 protein. This sample carries tens of thousands of distinct CDR3 sequences, 14% of them seen once, and the ten largest clones take 25% to 35%. The sequenced sample was PBMCs or a T cell subset sorted from them (not recorded which). These receptors all come from an adult woman who had mild COVID-19 (a few samples of this study predate the infection). Cell type and time point are not known. CDR3s include the opening cysteine and the closing phenylalanine or tryptophan. Fields, in order: clone size, V gene, J gene, D gene, CDR3 protein, CDR3 DNA. The D gene is left open where the match is weak. Clone size appears in some rows only: once, few, many, or a class for an expanded clone.

clone size: -; V gene: TRBV7-8; J gene: TRBJ1-2; D gene: TRBD1; CDR3 protein: CASSPFDRDGYTF; CDR3 DNA: TGTGCCAGCAGCCCTTTTGACAGGGATGGCTACACCTTC
clone size: -; V gene: TRBV6-2/TRBV6-3; J gene: TRBJ1-2; D gene: TRBD1; CDR3 protein: CASSRDRVGYTF; CDR3 DNA: TGTGCCAGCAGTCGTGACAGGGTTGGCTACACCTTC
clone size: -; V gene: TRBV6-5; J gene: TRBJ1-1; D gene: -; CDR3 protein: CASRAGNTEAFF; CDR3 DNA: TGTGCCAGCAGGGCCGGGAACACTGAAGCTTTCTTT
clone size: few; V gene: TRBV9; J gene: TRBJ2-7; D gene: TRBD2; CDR3 protein: CASSVASRGAPCF; CDR3 DNA: TGTGCCAGCAGCGTAGCCTCGCGGGGGGCCCCATGCTTC
clone size: few; V gene: TRBV3-1; J gene: TRBJ1-2; D gene: -; CDR3 protein: CASSQGPGRGYGYTF; CDR3 DNA: TGTGCCAGCAGCCAAGGGCCGGGACGGGGCTATGGCTACACCTTC
clone size: -; V gene: TRBV15; J gene: TRBJ2-1; D gene: -; CDR3 protein: CATGGWDLLYNEQFF; CDR3 DNA: TGTGCCACCGGCGGGTGGGACTTGCTCTACAATGAGCAGTTCTTC
clone size: few; V gene: TRBV12-3/TRBV12-4; J gene: TRBJ2-7; D gene: -; CDR3 protein: CASSTRGTEQYF; CDR3 DNA: TGTGCCAGCAGTACCCGGGGGACCGAGCAGTACTTC
clone size: few; V gene: TRBV24-1; J gene: TRBJ1-5; D gene: -; CDR3 protein: CATRPGDNQPQHF; CDR3 DNA: TGTGCCACCAGACCCGGGGACAATCAGCCCCAGCATTTT
clone size: few; V gene: TRBV6-1; J gene: TRBJ2-7; D gene: -; CDR3 protein: CASKGSYEQYF; CDR3 DNA: TGTGCCAGCAAAGGATCCTACGAGCAGTACTTC
clone size: few; V gene: TRBV3-1; J gene: TRBJ2-1; D gene: -; CDR3 protein: CASSQPPLRGKTYNEQFF; CDR3 DNA: TGTGCCAGCAGCCAACCTCCTCTTAGAGGGAAAACTTACAATGAGCAGTTCTTC
clone size: -; V gene: TRBV12-3/TRBV12-4; J gene: TRBJ2-5; D gene: TRBD2; CDR3 protein: CASSSLPLAGAQETQYF; CDR3 DNA: TGTGCCAGCAGTTCACTTCCACTAGCGGGGGCCCAAGAGACCCAGTACTTC
clone size: -; V gene: TRBV29-1; J gene: TRBJ2-1; D gene: -; CDR3 protein: CSWGQGYNEQFF; CDR3 DNA: TGCAGCTGGGGTCAAGGGTACAATGAGCAGTTCTTC
clone size: -; V gene: TRBV10-2; J gene: TRBJ2-5; D gene: TRBD1; CDR3 protein: CASREQGASETQYF; CDR3 DNA: TGCGCCAGCAGGGAACAGGGGGCGTCGGAGACCCAGTACTTC
clone size: -; V gene: TRBV20-1; J gene: TRBJ2-7; D gene: -; CDR3 protein: CSARDGLGSSYEQYF; CDR3 DNA: TGCAGTGCTAGAGACGGACTCGGAAGCTCCTACGAGCAGTACTTC
clone size: few; V gene: TRBV6-2/TRBV6-3; J gene: TRBJ2-1; D gene: -; CDR3 protein: CASSSSALYYNEQFF; CDR3 DNA: TGTGCCAGCAGTTCTAGCGCTTTATACTACAATGAGCAGTTCTTC
clone size: few; V gene: TRBV12-3/TRBV12-4; J gene: TRBJ2-3; D gene: TRBD1; CDR3 protein: CASSIPGQGGSDTQYF; CDR3 DNA: TGTGCCAGCAGTATCCCGGGACAGGGGGGGTCAGATACGCAGTATTTT
clone size: -; V gene: TRBV5-6; J gene: TRBJ2-5; D gene: -; CDR3 protein: CASSLATGEWETQYF; CDR3 DNA: TGTGCCAGCAGCTTGGCTACGGGGGAGTGGGAGACCCAGTACTTC
clone size: few; V gene: TRBV6-5; J gene: TRBJ2-1; D gene: TRBD2; CDR3 protein: CASSPLAGGRDEQFF; CDR3 DNA: TGTGCCAGCAGCCCACTAGCGGGGGGGCGAGATGAGCAGTTCTTC
clone size: -; V gene: TRBV7-2; J gene: TRBJ2-3; D gene: TRBD2; CDR3 protein: CASSSDSGGTAQYF; CDR3 DNA: TGTGCCAGCAGCTCAGATAGCGGGGGCACAGCTCAGTATTTT
clone size: -; V gene: TRBV24-1; J gene: TRBJ2-3; D gene: TRBD2; CDR3 protein: CATSTGAGEVDTQYF; CDR3 DNA: TGTGCCACCAGTACCGGAGCGGGAGAGGTAGATACGCAGTATTTT
clone size: -; V gene: TRBV12-3/TRBV12-4; J gene: TRBJ2-5; D gene: -; CDR3 protein: CASSLGDFQETQYF; CDR3 DNA: TGTGCCAGCAGTTTAGGGGACTTCCAAGAGACCCAGTACTTC
clone size: -; V gene: TRBV6-1; J gene: TRBJ2-7; D gene: TRBD2; CDR3 protein: CASSEAGDPSGLAYEQYF; CDR3 DNA: TGTGCCAGCAGTGAAGCGGGGGACCCTAGCGGGCTCGCCTACGAGCAGTACTTC
clone size: few; V gene: TRBV6-5; J gene: TRBJ2-2; D gene: TRBD1; CDR3 protein: CASSFRQGWAGELFF; CDR3 DNA: TGTGCCAGCAGTTTCCGACAGGGGTGGGCCGGGGAGCTGTTTTTT
clone size: -; V gene: TRBV12-3/TRBV12-4; J gene: TRBJ1-1; D gene: -; CDR3 protein: CASSSPGAHTEAFF; CDR3 DNA: TGTGCCAGCAGTTCACCGGGGGCCCACACTGAAGCTTTCTTT
clone size: -; V gene: TRBV29-1; J gene: TRBJ2-7; D gene: TRBD1; CDR3 protein: CSVASDRGPYYEQYF; CDR3 DNA: TGCAGCGTAGCCTCCGACAGGGGGCCGTACTACGAGCAGTACTTC
clone size: few; V gene: TRBV5-1; J gene: TRBJ2-7; D gene: -; CDR3 protein: CASSLGGTPSYEQYF; CDR3 DNA: TGCGCCAGCAGCTTGGGAGGGACTCCATCCTACGAGCAGTACTTC
clone size: -; V gene: TRBV7-3; J gene: TRBJ2-1; D gene: TRBD2; CDR3 protein: CASSLTSLAGRPNEQFF; CDR3 DNA: TGTGCCAGCAGCTTAACGTCCCTAGCGGGTCGCCCCAATGAGCAGTTCTTC
clone size: -; V gene: TRBV7-9; J gene: TRBJ2-7; D gene: -; CDR3 protein: CASSLIQGAYEQYF; CDR3 DNA: TGTGCCAGCAGCTTAATCCAGGGAGCCTACGAGCAGTACTTC
clone size: -; V gene: TRBV6-5; J gene: TRBJ2-7; D gene: -; CDR3 protein: CASSYSAGETYEQYF; CDR3 DNA: TGTGCCAGCAGTTACTCAGCCGGGGAGACCTACGAGCAGTACTTC
clone size: -; V gene: TRBV7-8; J gene: TRBJ1-1; D gene: -; CDR3 protein: CASSFLKGTEAFF; CDR3 DNA: TGTGCCAGCAGCTTCCTGAAGGGGACTGAAGCTTTCTTT
clone size: few; V gene: TRBV6-5; J gene: TRBJ1-1; D gene: -; CDR3 protein: CAHHEGVGTEAFF; CDR3 DNA: TGTGCCCACCACGAGGGGGTCGGCACTGAAGCTTTCTTT
clone size: -; V gene: TRBV5-4; J gene: TRBJ1-1; D gene: -; CDR3 protein: CASSSGPVGGSVGAFF; CDR3 DNA: TGTGCCAGCAGCTCGGGCCCGGTTGGTGGGTCGGTGGGAGCTTTCTTT
clone size: few; V gene: TRBV5-6; J gene: TRBJ2-7; D gene: -; CDR3 protein: CASSANPGAEQYF; CDR3 DNA: TGTGCCAGCAGCGCGAACCCAGGCGCCGAGCAGTACTTC
clone size: few; V gene: TRBV27; J gene: TRBJ2-1; D gene: TRBD2; CDR3 protein: CASSRGLGLDEQFF; CDR3 DNA: TGTGCCAGCAGTCGGGGACTAGGTTTGGATGAGCAGTTCTTC
clone size: -; V gene: TRBV5-4; J gene: TRBJ2-7; D gene: TRBD2; CDR3 protein: CASSFMGLAGASSYEQYF; CDR3 DNA: TGTGCCAGCAGCTTTATGGGACTAGCGGGGGCTAGCTCCTACGAGCAGTACTTC